This T cell receptor beta chain was sequenced during a study of blood T cells in healthy people across ages. This CDR3 contains 13 residues. Germline lookup yields CDR1 MNHEY and CDR2 SMNVEV (reference sequence). In regard to this clonotype: At one end the junction does not follow the germline gene, possibly because of a read error.

Next came a second PCR, run for about 6 to 11 cycles, which used a sample-barcoded 5' primer along with a J-beta primer mix. TCRdb re-called the 5' RACE reads through MiXCR, storing one row per CDR3 protein. This table has roughly 2 million distinct CDR3 sequences, around 48% appearing once. This sequence was found in a woman aged 40 to 50 in good health. Sequences were obtained from blood. V is TRBV27 and J is TRBJ2-5; 7 bases align to TRBD1. The CDR3: CVSSLGGEETQYF. The CDR3 nucleotides are TGTGTCAGCAGTTTAGGGGGCGAGGAGACCCAGTACTTC.